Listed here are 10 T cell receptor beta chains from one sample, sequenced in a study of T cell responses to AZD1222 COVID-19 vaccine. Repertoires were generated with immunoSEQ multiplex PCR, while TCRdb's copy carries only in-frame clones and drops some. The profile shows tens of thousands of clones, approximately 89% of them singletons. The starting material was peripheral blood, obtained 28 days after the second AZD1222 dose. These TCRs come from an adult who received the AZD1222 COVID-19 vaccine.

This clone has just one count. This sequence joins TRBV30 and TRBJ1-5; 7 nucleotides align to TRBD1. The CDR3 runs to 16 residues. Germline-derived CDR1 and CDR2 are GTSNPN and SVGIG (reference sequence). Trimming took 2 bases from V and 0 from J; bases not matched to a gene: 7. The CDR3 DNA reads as TGTGCCTGGAGTAGGGGGACAGACTATAGCAATCAGCCCCAGCATTTT. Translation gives CAWSRGTDYSNQPQHF.

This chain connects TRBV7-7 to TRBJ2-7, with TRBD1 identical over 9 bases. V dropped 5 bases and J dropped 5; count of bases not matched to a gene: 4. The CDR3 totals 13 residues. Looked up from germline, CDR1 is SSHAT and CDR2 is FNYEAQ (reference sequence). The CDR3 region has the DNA TGTGCCAGCAGCGTGGACAGGGGTGACGAGCAGTACTTC. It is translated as CASSVDRGDEQYF. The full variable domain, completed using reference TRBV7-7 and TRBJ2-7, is GAGVSQSPRYKVTKRGQDVTLRCDPISSHATLYWYQQALGQGPEFLTYFNYEAQPDKSGLPSDRFSAERPEGSISTLTIQRTEQRDSAMYRCASSVDRGDEQYFGPGTRLTVT.

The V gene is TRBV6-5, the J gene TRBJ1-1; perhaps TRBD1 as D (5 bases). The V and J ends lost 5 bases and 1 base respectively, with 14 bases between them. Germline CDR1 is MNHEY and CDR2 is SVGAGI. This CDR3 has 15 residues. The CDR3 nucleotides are TGTGCCAGCAGTCCCCTCGGGACCGGGAACACTGAAGCTTTCTTT. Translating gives CASSPLGTGNTEAFF.

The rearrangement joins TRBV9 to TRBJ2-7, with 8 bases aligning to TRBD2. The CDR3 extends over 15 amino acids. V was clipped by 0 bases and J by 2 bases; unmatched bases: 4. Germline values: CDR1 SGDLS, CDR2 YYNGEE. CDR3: CASSVGGSGAYEQYF. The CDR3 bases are TGTGCCAGCAGCGTAGGTGGTAGCGGGGCCTACGAGCAGTACTTC.

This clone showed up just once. The CDR3 protein is CASSLGGARTDTQYF. Written as DNA, the CDR3 is TGTGCCAGCAGCTTAGGGGGCGCCCGCACAGATACGCAGTATTTT. The chain uses TRBV7-8 and TRBJ2-3; perhaps TRBD1 as D (5 bases). The CDR3 sequence is 15 residues long. Germline assignment: CDR1 SGHVS and CDR2 FQNEAQ. V was shortened by 1 base and J by 1 base, with 9 bases between the two germline ends.

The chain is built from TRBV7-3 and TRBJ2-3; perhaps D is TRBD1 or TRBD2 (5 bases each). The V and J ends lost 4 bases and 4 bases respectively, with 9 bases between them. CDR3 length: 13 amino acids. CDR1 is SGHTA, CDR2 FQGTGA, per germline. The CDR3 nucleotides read TGTGCCAGCAGCTCCGGGACGGCAGATACGCAGTATTTT. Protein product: CASSSGTADTQYF.

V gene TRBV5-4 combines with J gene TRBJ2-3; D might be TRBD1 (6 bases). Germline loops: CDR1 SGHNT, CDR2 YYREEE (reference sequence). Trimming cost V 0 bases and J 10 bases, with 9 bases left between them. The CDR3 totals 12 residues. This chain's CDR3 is CASSLAGVSQYF. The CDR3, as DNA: TGTGCCAGCAGCTTGGCAGGGGTTTCGCAGTATTTT. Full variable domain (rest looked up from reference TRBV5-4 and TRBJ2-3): ETGVTQSPTHLIKTRGQQVTLRCSSQSGHNTVSWYQQALGQGPQFIFQYYREEENGRGNFPPRFSGLQFPNYSSELNVNALELDDSALYLCASSLAGVSQYFGPGTRLTVL.

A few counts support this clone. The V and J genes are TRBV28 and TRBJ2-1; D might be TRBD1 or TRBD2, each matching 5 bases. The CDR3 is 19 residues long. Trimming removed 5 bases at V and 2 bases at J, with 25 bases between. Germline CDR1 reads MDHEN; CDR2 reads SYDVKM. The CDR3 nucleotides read TGTGCCAGCAGTCCAGGGACGGCTGAAAGTGAATCCGCCTACAATGAGCAGTTCTTC. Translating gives CASSPGTAESESAYNEQFF. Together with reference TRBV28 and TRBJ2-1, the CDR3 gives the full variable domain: DVKVTQSSRYLVKRTGEKVFLECVQDMDHENMFWYRQDPGLGLRLIYFSYDVKMKEKGDIPEGYSVSREKKERFSLILESASTNQTSMYLCASSPGTAESESAYNEQFFGPGTRLTVL.

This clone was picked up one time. The CDR3 protein is CASSTHPGTSGGNEQFF. The CDR3 region has the DNA TGTGCCAGCAGCACCCATCCGGGGACTAGCGGGGGTAATGAGCAGTTCTTC. V usage is TRBV11-2 and J usage is TRBJ2-1, with 14 positions matching TRBD2. This CDR3 is 17 amino acids long. The germline gives CDR1 SGHAT, CDR2 FQNNGV. V dropped 5 bases and J dropped 7; count of bases not matched to a gene: 10. Filled out from reference TRBV11-2 and TRBJ2-1, the complete variable domain reads EAGVAQSPRYKIIEKRQSVAFWCNPISGHATLYWYQQILGQGPKLLIQFQNNGVVDDSQLPKDRFSAERLKGVDSTLKIQPAKLEDSAVYLCASSTHPGTSGGNEQFFGPGTRLTVL.

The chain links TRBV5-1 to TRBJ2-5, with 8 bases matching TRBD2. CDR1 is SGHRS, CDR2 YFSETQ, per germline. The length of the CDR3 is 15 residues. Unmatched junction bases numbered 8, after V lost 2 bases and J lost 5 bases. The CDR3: CASSFSRGGLETQYF. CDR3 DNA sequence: TGCGCCAGCAGCTTTAGTCGGGGGGGCCTGGAGACCCAGTACTTC.